A single T cell receptor (beta chain) is shown here with its context. Its antigen is not known. A second PCR of 7 to 11 cycles used a sample-barcoded 5' primer and a J-beta primer mix. TCRdb re-called the 5' RACE reads with MiXCR, one entry per CDR3 protein. The repertoire holds some 920,000 distinct CDR3 sequences, with just over 50% as singletons. This sample is part of a study of blood T cells in healthy people across ages. The overall study: When template switching was applied, about one barcoded beta molecule was captured per two T cells. Findings of the study overall: Significant beta diversity loss was already apparent by age roughly 38, declining roughly linearly. Shifts in expanded clonotypes may have been confounded by donor CMV status, which was unknown. PBMC samples, being unsorted, prevented any conclusive comparison of naive and antigen-experienced cells.

V shed 3 bases and J 1 base; nucleotides not matched to a gene: 13. CDR1 and CDR2 (germline): LGHDT, YNNKEL (reference sequence). CDR3 length equals 18 residues. The clonotype comes from a woman aged 60-75 years in good health. The sample consisted of blood. This chain connects TRBV3-1 to TRBJ2-7, with 9 nucleotides matching TRBD2. CDR3: CASSQGSNSGSRSYEQYF. CDR3 coding DNA: TGTGCCAGCAGCCAGGGATCGAATAGCGGGAGTCGTTCCTACGAGCAGTACTTC.